The 29 T cell receptor beta chains reported below all come from one sample, sequenced in a study of cytomegalovirus exposure and HLA in healthy donors (dated by TCRdb to between 2016 and 2019). The library relied on the immunoSEQ multiplex PCR assay. A mixture of 60 forward primers for TCR Vbeta segments and 13 reverse primers for TCR Jbeta segments was used in the multiplex PCR. TCRdb took this table from immuneACCESS and kept in-frame rearrangements with V and J called. Such tables lack part of the clones; where checked against another copy, unresolved V genes explain under half of the gap, and the rest is unexplained. This sample has about 110,000 clones in its table, and 70% to 80% of those were observed once. Jointly, the top ten make up 3.5% to 4% of the sample. What was sequenced was PBMCs. Every receptor here comes from a man aged 60-69 years in good health and CMV-seronegative.

The gene calls are TRBV7-9 and TRBJ1-2; D remains unclear. Trimming removed 5 bases from V and 8 bases from J, with 15 bases in between. This CDR3 is built from 13 residues. CDR1 is SEHNR, CDR2 FQNEAQ, per germline (reference sequence). This CDR3 is CASSPQTRFGYTF. CDR3 bases: TGTGCCAGCAGCCCCCAAACGCGGTTCGGCTACACCTTC.

DNA of the CDR3: TGCGCCAGCAGCTTTAGGACAGGGGGCGTCACAGATACGCAGTATTTT. The encoded protein is CASSFRTGGVTDTQYF. This chain uses TRBV5-1 with TRBJ2-3; 11 bases fit TRBD1. Germline-derived CDR1 and CDR2 are SGHRS and YFSETQ. J lost 2 bases, V lost 2 bases, and 4 bases had no gene match. This CDR3 has 16 residues.

This chain joins TRBV2 and TRBJ1-2; no reliable D call. Germline CDR1 reads SNHLY; CDR2 reads FYNNEI. The V end was cut by 6 bases, the J end by 4 bases, with 9 bases between. CDR3 length equals 12 residues. CDR3 amino acids: CASSGLTYGYTF. CDR3 DNA sequence: TGTGCCAGCAGCGGTCTTACCTATGGCTACACCTTC.

The CDR3 reads CASSLDMGGTEAFF. CDR3 nucleotides: TGTGCCAGCAGCTTAGATATGGGGGGCACTGAAGCTTTCTTT. The V call is TRBV7-2, the J call TRBJ1-1; D perhaps matches TRBD1 (5 bases). This CDR3 region has 14 residues. The germline V gene has CDR1 SGHTA and CDR2 FQGNSA. V gave up 1 base and J gave up 4 bases, with 10 bases separating them.

The chain employs TRBV18 and TRBJ2-5, with 9 positions matching TRBD1. The ends lost 7 bases at V and 2 bases at J; junction bases unmatched: 8. The CDR3 runs 15 residues. Germline CDR1 is KGHSH and CDR2 is LQKENI. The CDR3 region has the DNA TGTGCCAGCTGTCCGGGACAGGGTCGTCAAGAGACCCAGTACTTC. It specifies CASCPGQGRQETQYF.

The CDR3: CASSPGQGAYGEQFF. CDR3 sequence (DNA): TGTGCCAGCTCACCAGGACAGGGGGCTTACGGTGAGCAGTTCTTC. The chain recombines TRBV18 with TRBJ2-1; 11 nucleotides agree with TRBD1. Unmatched junction bases numbered 6, after V lost 2 bases and J lost 9 bases. The germline CDR1 and CDR2 sequences are KGHSH and LQKENI. This CDR3 has 15 amino acids.

This sequence joins TRBV6-6 and TRBJ1-5; 9 nucleotides match TRBD1. V was clipped by 6 bases and J by 6 bases; unmatched bases: 9. The CDR3 sequence is 15 residues long. Germline V gene data show CDR1 as MNHNY and CDR2 as SVGAGI (reference sequence). The CDR3 protein is CASSLDRGQGQPQHF. The CDR3 DNA reads as TGTGCCAGCAGCCTGGACAGGGGCCAAGGTCAGCCCCAGCATTTT.

V gene TRBV11-1 combines with J gene TRBJ2-1; 12 bases are shared with TRBD2. The CDR3 extends over 17 amino acids. Unmatched junction bases numbered 8, after V lost 4 bases and J lost 4 bases. Germline V gene sequence: CDR1 SGHAT, CDR2 FQDESV (reference sequence). The CDR3 loop reads CASSSIATSGGYNEQFF. DNA for the CDR3: TGTGCCAGCAGCTCCATAGCGACTAGCGGGGGATACAATGAGCAGTTCTTC.

This clone appeared a few times. This sequence joins TRBV13 and TRBJ2-3; no reliable D call. The CDR3 sequence is 10 residues long. Per the germline V gene, CDR1 is PRHDT and CDR2 is FYEKMQ (reference sequence). The V end was cut by 8 bases, the J end by 5 bases, with 5 bases between. CDR3 amino acids: CASGVDTQYF. CDR3 bases: TGTGCCAGCGGAGTAGATACGCAGTATTTT.

V usage is TRBV7-8 and J usage is TRBJ2-7, with 7 bases fitting TRBD2. Germline V gene sequence: CDR1 SGHVS, CDR2 FQNEAQ. Unmatched junction bases numbered 8, after V lost 1 base and J lost 2 bases. This CDR3 is built from 16 residues. The DNA of the CDR3 is TGTGCCAGCAGCTTAGATCGAGCGGGGTTACCCTACGAGCAGTACGTC. It is translated as CASSLDRAGLPYEQYV.

The V and J genes are TRBV9 and TRBJ2-2, with 9 bases that match TRBD1. V was pared by 0 bases and J by 4 bases, with 10 bases of the junction left unmatched. This CDR3 spans 18 amino acids. Germline V gene lookup returns CDR1 SGDLS and CDR2 YYNGEE. This chain's CDR3 is CASSVGLGTGLGTGELFF. The CDR3 region has the DNA TGTGCCAGCAGCGTAGGTTTAGGGACAGGGTTAGGCACCGGGGAGCTGTTTTTT.

This chain joins TRBV2 and TRBJ1-1, with TRBD1 matching 7 bases. The CDR3 contains 14 residues. Germline V gives CDR1 SNHLY, CDR2 FYNNEI. V gave up 5 bases and J gave up 4 bases; unmatched junction bases: 7. This CDR3 is CASSQTTGITEAFF. The CDR3 bases are TGTGCCAGCAGTCAAACGACAGGGATCACTGAAGCTTTCTTT.

This rearrangement joins TRBV28 to TRBJ1-1, with D perhaps matching TRBD1 (6 bases). The CDR3 has 16 amino acids. V was shortened by 5 bases and J by 0 bases, with 16 bases between the two germline ends. Germline lookup yields CDR1 MDHEN and CDR2 SYDVKM. The CDR3 loop reads CASSLATRTVNTEAFF. DNA of the CDR3: TGTGCCAGCAGTCTCGCGACACGGACAGTGAACACTGAAGCTTTCTTT.

This clone was detected a few times. The chain employs TRBV19 and TRBJ2-5; D is undetermined. V shed 4 bases and J shed 1 base, with 7 bases lying between them. Per germline, CDR1 LNHDA and CDR2 SQIVND (reference sequence). This CDR3 is built from 13 residues. The CDR3 protein is CASSSQVQETQYF. CDR3 DNA: TGTGCCAGTAGTAGCCAGGTCCAAGAGACCCAGTACTTC. Full variable domain (rest looked up from reference TRBV19 and TRBJ2-5): DGGITQSPKYLFRKEGQNVTLSCEQNLNHDAMYWYRQDPGQGLRLIYYSQIVNDFQKGDIAEGYSVSREKKESFPLTVTSAQKNPTAFYLCASSSQVQETQYFGPGTRLLVL.

The V call is TRBV19, the J call TRBJ1-5; D might be TRBD1 (6 bases). CDR3 length equals 15 residues. Trimming took 2 bases from V and 4 from J, leaving 12 bases between them. Germline V lookup: CDR1 LNHDA, CDR2 SQIVND (reference sequence). The DNA of the CDR3 is TGTGCCAGTAGTATATCGGGAGGGGGAAATCAGCCCCAGCATTTT. It yields the protein CASSISGGGNQPQHF. The entire variable domain, with the rest obtained from reference TRBV19 and TRBJ1-5, is as follows: DGGITQSPKYLFRKEGQNVTLSCEQNLNHDAMYWYRQDPGQGLRLIYYSQIVNDFQKGDIAEGYSVSREKKESFPLTVTSAQKNPTAFYLCASSISGGGNQPQHFGDGTRLSIL.

The chain has TRBV27 and TRBJ1-5; 9 bases align to TRBD1. Germline CDR1 MNHEY, CDR2 SMNVEV (reference sequence). V shed 5 bases, J shed 0 bases, and the junction held 5 bases outside the gene matches. The CDR3 runs to 16 residues. The CDR3 spells CASSPGTGYSNQPQHF. The CDR3, as DNA: TGTGCCAGCAGTCCCGGGACAGGGTATAGCAATCAGCCCCAGCATTTT.

This clone is a singleton in its sample. This chain joins TRBV10-3 and TRBJ1-5; no clear D gene. The CDR3 is 14 residues long. V was clipped by 2 bases and J by 4 bases, with 9 bases between them. The germline V gene has CDR1 ENHRY and CDR2 SYGVKD. CDR3 sequence (DNA): TGTGCCATCAGTGAGGGGCAACCTAATCAGCCCCAGCATTTT. As protein: CAISEGQPNQPQHF.

The chain has TRBV29-1 and TRBJ2-1; 8 bases are a match to TRBD2. The CDR3 runs 14 residues. CDR1 and CDR2 from the germline V gene are SQVTM and ANQGSEA. Unmatched junction bases numbered 10, after V lost 5 bases and J lost 7 bases. This chain's CDR3 is CSVIGRGGLNEQFF. CDR3 nucleotide sequence: TGCAGCGTTATTGGTCGGGGGGGCCTGAATGAGCAGTTCTTC.

This clone has just a few counts. The chain joins TRBV28 to TRBJ1-4; D remains unclear. The V gene's germline CDR1 is MDHEN and CDR2 SYDVKM. Between the trimmed V and J ends, which lost 7 bases and 1 base, there was a span of 7 bases. There are 13 residues in the CDR3. Here the CDR3 reads CASTTITNEKLFF. CDR3 nucleotide sequence: TGTGCCAGCACGACTATAACTAATGAAAAACTGTTTTTT.

This sequence joins TRBV7-2 and TRBJ1-1, with D maybe TRBD1 (6 bases). Germline values: CDR1 SGHTA, CDR2 FQGNSA. V lost 7 bases, J lost 7 bases, and 16 bases lay in between. The CDR3 loop spans 13 amino acids. The chain's CDR3 is CASNQGGGVEAFF. The DNA of the CDR3 is TGTGCCAGCAACCAAGGAGGGGGGGTTGAAGCTTTCTTT. The full variable domain, its missing parts supplied by reference TRBV7-2 and TRBJ1-1, is GAGVSQSPSNKVTEKGKDVELRCDPISGHTALYWYRQSLGQGLEFLIYFQGNSAPDKSGLPSDRFSAERTGGSVSTLTIQRTQQEDSAVYLCASNQGGGVEAFFGQGTRLTVV.

The chain employs TRBV2 and TRBJ2-4; TRBD1 matches at 9 bases. V lost 4 bases and J lost 12; bases outside the gene matches: 13. The germline V gene encodes CDR1 SNHLY and CDR2 FYNNEI. The CDR3 contains 15 residues. The CDR3 DNA reads as TGTGCCAGCAGTGGGGGGACAGGGAAGGTGGGATCTCAGTACTTC. It translates to CASSGGTGKVGSQYF.

This clone was counted once. The rearrangement joins TRBV7-2 to TRBJ2-3; 7 bases line up with TRBD2. The CDR3 consists of 13 residues. With V trimmed by 3 bases and J by 5 bases, 2 bases remained unmatched. Germline assignment: CDR1 SGHTA and CDR2 FQGNSA. CDR3 coding DNA: TGTGCCAGCAGCTTCCGGGGGGAAGATACGCAGTATTTT. Protein sequence: CASSFRGEDTQYF.

This clone was picked up a small number of times. This chain joins TRBV19 and TRBJ2-2; 7 nucleotides align to TRBD2. Trimming at V came to 5 bases and at J to 3 bases, leaving 9 bases not matched to a gene. Germline V lookup: CDR1 LNHDA, CDR2 SQIVND (reference sequence). The CDR3 sequence is 16 residues long. The CDR3: CASSPPGSGYTGELFF. The CDR3 DNA sequence: TGTGCCAGTAGTCCCCCGGGTAGCGGGTACACCGGGGAGCTGTTTTTT.

The chain links TRBV7-9 to TRBJ2-1, with 8 bases matching TRBD2. With 5 bases clipped from V and 3 bases from J, the junction kept 6 bases outside the gene matches. In germline, CDR1 is SEHNR, CDR2 FQNEAQ (reference sequence). This CDR3 has 15 residues. The CDR3 spells CASSRGGGFYNEQFF. As DNA, the CDR3 is TGTGCCAGCAGCCGTGGCGGGGGGTTCTACAATGAGCAGTTCTTC.

The V call is TRBV5-4, the J call TRBJ2-5; a possible D gene is TRBD2 (5 bases). The ends were cut back, 0 bases at V and 4 bases at J, with 7 bases in the middle. The CDR3 sequence is 13 residues long. CDR1 and CDR2 from the germline V gene are SGHNT and YYREEE (reference sequence). CDR3 residues: CASSLAGGETQYF. CDR3 nucleotide sequence: TGTGCCAGCAGCTTGGCCGGAGGAGAGACCCAGTACTTC.

The chain combines TRBV9 with TRBJ2-3, with D possibly being TRBD1 (6 bases). The CDR3 totals 15 residues. The germline V and J ends were trimmed by 0 bases and 5 bases, with 13 bases remaining between them. CDR1 SGDLS and CDR2 YYNGEE come from the germline V gene. The CDR3 nucleotides read TGTGCCAGCAGCGTAGCAGGGGCTAGGTTAGATACGCAGTATTTT. This codes for CASSVAGARLDTQYF.

Regarding this clone: Other nucleotide sequences in the sample specify the same CDR3. The rearrangement uses TRBV7-3 and TRBJ2-2, with D unclear. CDR1 is SGHTA, CDR2 FQGTGA, per germline. Trimming left V 5 bases short and J 3 bases short, with 4 bases between. This CDR3 contains 12 residues. The CDR3 bases are TGTGCCAGCAGCCGGGACACCGGGGAGCTGTTTTTT. It encodes CASSRDTGELFF.

The V and J genes are TRBV6-5 and TRBJ1-5, with 7 nucleotides matching TRBD1. Germline assignment: CDR1 MNHEY and CDR2 SVGAGI. J lost 4 bases, V lost 6 bases, and 9 bases had no gene match. The CDR3 consists of 15 residues. CDR3 nucleotides: TGTGCCAGCAGCCTAACAGGGGTAGGGAATCAGCCCCAGCATTTT. This translates into CASSLTGVGNQPQHF.

This clone was detected once. The chain uses TRBV28 and TRBJ1-1, with D hard to call. This CDR3 comprises 15 residues. Per the germline V gene, CDR1 is MDHEN and CDR2 is SYDVKM. V was clipped by 6 bases and J by 1 base, with 15 bases between them. The CDR3 bases are TGTGCCAGCAGCCCTAGAGGGTTCGGGAACACTGAAGCTTTCTTT. It translates to CASSPRGFGNTEAFF.